The 13 T cell receptor beta chains reported below all come from one sample, sequenced in a study of monozygotic twins with inflammatory bowel disease. TCRdb processed the 5' RACE reads again and assigns one entry to each CDR3 protein, with no DNA. The sample table includes about 300,000 distinct CDR3 sequences. Sequencing was performed on blood. The receptor source for this set is a human donor with ulcerative colitis or Crohn's disease, or a healthy co-twin of an affected twin (not recorded which).

The chain combines TRBV7-9 with TRBJ1-2. CDR3 length: 13 residues. Germline V gene data show CDR1 as SEHNR and CDR2 as FQNEAQ (reference sequence). CDR3 loop: CASSVGRDYGYTF.

The V and J genes are TRBV19 and TRBJ2-7; the TRBD1 assignment by TCRdb is unverifiable without DNA. CDR1 is LNHDA, CDR2 SQIVND, per germline (reference sequence). The CDR3 runs to 13 residues. Here the CDR3 reads CASSVDSDYEQYF.

The chain couples TRBV10-3 to TRBJ1-2. Germline V CDR1 and CDR2: ENHRY, SYGVKD. The CDR3 runs to 14 residues. CDR3 sequence: CAISERQSNYGYTF.

The chain joins TRBV14 to TRBJ2-2. CDR1 and CDR2 (germline): SGHDN, FVKESK. The CDR3 consists of 13 residues. This CDR3 is CASSQGVFRELFF.

The V gene is TRBV9, the J gene TRBJ2-3. CDR1 is SGDLS and CDR2 is YYNGEE in the germline V gene. This CDR3 has 15 residues. This chain's CDR3 is CASSDRLGLGDTQYF.

V and J are TRBV28 and TRBJ1-5; lacking DNA, the TRBD1 call made by TCRdb goes unchecked. The CDR3 is made up of 18 amino acids. Germline values: CDR1 MDHEN, CDR2 SYDVKM. The CDR3 sequence is CASSLRSDRLYSNQPQHF.

The chain has TRBV10-3 and TRBJ1-5. The CDR3 totals 15 residues. The germline CDR1 and CDR2 sequences are ENHRY and SYGVKD. Here the CDR3 reads CAISRAGDSNQPQHF.

The chain has TRBV6-2 or TRBV6-3 and TRBJ2-7; TCRdb returns TRBD1, unconfirmable since there is no DNA. This CDR3 is built from 17 residues. CDR1 and CDR2 from the germline V gene are MNHEY and SVGEGT. The CDR3 region is CASSYLHKTGTTYEQYF.

The gene calls are TRBV28 and TRBJ2-7; TCRdb's D call, TRBD2, is unchecked because there is no DNA. This CDR3 region has 18 residues. Germline V gene lookup returns CDR1 MDHEN and CDR2 SYDVKM. CDR3 in amino acids: CASSLPGTSGRASYEQYF.

V is TRBV5-1 and J is TRBJ2-3; TCRdb's assignment of TRBD1 cannot be checked, as there is no DNA. There are 16 residues in the CDR3. Germline lookup yields CDR1 SGHRS and CDR2 YFSETQ. The CDR3 protein is CASSILGGRDTDTQYF.

The V and J genes are TRBV5-1 and TRBJ1-2; lacking DNA, the TRBD1 call made by TCRdb goes unchecked. The germline V gene has CDR1 SGHRS and CDR2 YFSETQ. The CDR3 has 13 amino acids. The CDR3 protein is CASSLRQGDGYTF.

V usage is TRBV7-9 and J usage is TRBJ2-3; no DNA is available, so the TRBD1 call from TCRdb remains unchecked. The germline V gene encodes CDR1 SEHNR and CDR2 FQNEAQ (reference sequence). The CDR3 spans 15 residues. The CDR3 here is CASSSGTGIPDTQYF.

This rearrangement joins TRBV10-3 to TRBJ2-7; TCRdb names TRBD1, which stays unverified in the absence of DNA. Germline V CDR1 and CDR2: ENHRY, SYGVKD. The CDR3 length is 15 residues. Here the CDR3 reads CAIKVGGGATYEQYF.